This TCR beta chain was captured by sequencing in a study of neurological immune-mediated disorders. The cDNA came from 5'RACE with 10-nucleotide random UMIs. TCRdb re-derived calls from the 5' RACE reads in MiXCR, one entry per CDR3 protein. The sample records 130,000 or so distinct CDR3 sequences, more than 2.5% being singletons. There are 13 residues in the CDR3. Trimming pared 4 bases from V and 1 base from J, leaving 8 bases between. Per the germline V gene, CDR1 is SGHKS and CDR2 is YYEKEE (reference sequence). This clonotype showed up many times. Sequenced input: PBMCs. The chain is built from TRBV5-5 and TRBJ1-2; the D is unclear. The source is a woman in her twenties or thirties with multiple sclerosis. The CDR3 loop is CASSLRNNYGYTF. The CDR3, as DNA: TGTGCCAGCAGCCTCCGCAATAACTATGGCTACACCTTC.